Listed here is a single T cell receptor (beta chain). The sample is drawn from a study of blood T cell repertoires in COVID-19. Original processing methods: Nucleated cell counts were estimated from reference gene primer amplification. Repertoires were generated with immunoSEQ multiplex PCR, while TCRdb's copy carries only in-frame clones and drops some. D and trimming were read from the DNA, whereas the V and J calls and clone size are those reported in that table. Among about 420,000 clones listed, roughly 90% were seen once. J lost 1 base, V lost 5 bases, and 2 bases had no gene match. The germline V gene encodes CDR1 SNHLY and CDR2 FYNNEI. The length of the CDR3 is 15 residues. Seattle patients were enrolled while actively infected and followed longitudinally.

The chain is built from TRBV2 and TRBJ2-3, with 11 bases aligning to TRBD2. This receptor was taken from a man aged 18 to 30 with COVID-19, enrolled during active disease. The sequenced material came from peripheral blood. CDR3 nucleotides: TGTGCCAGCAGTATGGGACTAGCGGGCACAGATACGCAGTATTTT. As protein: CASSMGLAGTDTQYF.